This is a list of T cell receptor beta chains from one sample in a study of response to subunit inactivated influenza vaccine. One entry per CDR3 protein, called by TCRdb with MiXCR from the RT-PCR reads. Among more than 600,000 distinct CDR3 sequences listed, around a sixth were seen once. This material consisted of PBMCs from blood, taken around 5 days after vaccination. All receptors come from a man aged 45-60 years who received an inactivated influenza vaccine. Both conserved end residues are part of each CDR3. D genes are given only for firm matches. Rows may omit the clone size; those that give it use once, few, many or a size class.

cdr3_length: 15
d_call: -
clone_size: -
j_call: TRBJ2-1
v_call: TRBV6-5
cdr3_nt: TGTGCCAGCAGTTACTCGCAGAGCTCCTACAATGAGCAGTTCTTC
cdr3_aa: CASSYSQSSYNEQFF

cdr3_length: 12
d_call: -
clone_size: -
j_call: TRBJ2-3
v_call: TRBV3-1
cdr3_nt: TGTGCCAGCAGCCAAGTTTCAGATACGCAGTATTTT
cdr3_aa: CASSQVSDTQYF

cdr3_length: 13
d_call: -
clone_size: many
j_call: TRBJ2-7
v_call: TRBV5-1
cdr3_nt: TGCGCCAGCAGCTTGGAACTCGCCGGCGAGCAGTACTTC
cdr3_aa: CASSLELAGEQYF

cdr3_length: 14
d_call: -
clone_size: few
j_call: TRBJ2-1
v_call: TRBV5-6
cdr3_nt: TGTGCCAGCAGCTTGGTAGGGCGTGGCAATGAGCAGTTCTTC
cdr3_aa: CASSLVGRGNEQFF

cdr3_length: 14
d_call: -
clone_size: -
j_call: TRBJ1-2
v_call: TRBV4-2
cdr3_nt: TGTGCCAGCAGCCAAGATCGAGGCAGGGCTGGCTACACCTTC
cdr3_aa: CASSQDRGRAGYTF

cdr3_length: 15
d_call: -
clone_size: -
j_call: TRBJ2-7
v_call: TRBV6-5
cdr3_nt: TGTGCCAGCAGTTTTACAGGGATAAGTTCCTACGAGCAGTACTTC
cdr3_aa: CASSFTGISSYEQYF

cdr3_length: 18
d_call: TRBD1
clone_size: many
j_call: TRBJ1-2
v_call: TRBV4-3
cdr3_nt: TGCGCCAGCAGCCAAGAAGCCCGGTTGGAGGGGGCACGGTATGGCTACACCTTC
cdr3_aa: CASSQEARLEGARYGYTF

cdr3_length: 15
d_call: -
clone_size: few
j_call: TRBJ2-7
v_call: TRBV18
cdr3_nt: TGTGCCAGCTCAGCTATGCGCGGTACTACCTACGAGCAGTACTTC
cdr3_aa: CASSAMRGTTYEQYF

cdr3_length: 13
d_call: -
clone_size: few
j_call: TRBJ2-7
v_call: TRBV27
cdr3_nt: TGTGCCAGTTCCCGGACACGGGCCTACGAGCAGTACTTC
cdr3_aa: CASSRTRAYEQYF

cdr3_length: 14
d_call: -
clone_size: few
j_call: TRBJ1-6
v_call: TRBV15
cdr3_nt: TGTGCCACCAGCAGAGAGCTGGTTGACTCACCCCTCCACTTT
cdr3_aa: CATSRELVDSPLHF

cdr3_length: 17
d_call: TRBD1
clone_size: -
j_call: TRBJ2-6
v_call: TRBV20-1
cdr3_nt: TGCAGTGCTAGGGTGACAGGGGCTAGCTCTGGGGCCAACGTCCTGACTTTC
cdr3_aa: CSARVTGASSGANVLTF

cdr3_length: 15
d_call: TRBD1
clone_size: few
j_call: TRBJ2-1
v_call: TRBV5-1
cdr3_nt: TGCGCCAGCAGCTTGGTTAGGGTCAGGGGGAATGAGCAGTTCTTC
cdr3_aa: CASSLVRVRGNEQFF

cdr3_length: 15
d_call: TRBD1
clone_size: few
j_call: TRBJ2-7
v_call: TRBV6-2/TRBV6-3
cdr3_nt: TGTGCCAGCAGTTACGGGGACAGGAGCTTGGGCGAGCAGTACTTC
cdr3_aa: CASSYGDRSLGEQYF

cdr3_length: 18
d_call: TRBD1
clone_size: -
j_call: TRBJ1-1
v_call: TRBV4-1
cdr3_nt: TGCGCCAGCAGCCAAAAGAGGTTGTGGGACAGGGGGGGCACTGAAGCTTTCTTT
cdr3_aa: CASSQKRLWDRGGTEAFF

cdr3_length: 16
d_call: -
clone_size: -
j_call: TRBJ2-1
v_call: TRBV25-1
cdr3_nt: TGTGCCAGCAGTGTAACCGGGACTTCGTCCTACAATGAGCAGTTCTTC
cdr3_aa: CASSVTGTSSYNEQFF

cdr3_length: 13
d_call: -
clone_size: -
j_call: TRBJ2-5
v_call: TRBV5-5
cdr3_nt: TGTGCCAGCAGCAGAGGAAAAGATGAGACCCAGTACTTC
cdr3_aa: CASSRGKDETQYF

cdr3_length: 16
d_call: TRBD2
clone_size: few
j_call: TRBJ2-3
v_call: TRBV7-2
cdr3_nt: TGTGCCAGCAGCCTTCAAGCGGGAAGTAGGGCAGATACGCAGTATTTT
cdr3_aa: CASSLQAGSRADTQYF

cdr3_length: 13
d_call: TRBD2
clone_size: -
j_call: TRBJ2-1
v_call: TRBV5-6
cdr3_nt: TGTGCCAGCGGACTAGCGGGTAGCGATGAGCAGTTCTTC
cdr3_aa: CASGLAGSDEQFF

cdr3_length: 16
d_call: TRBD1
clone_size: -
j_call: TRBJ1-2
v_call: TRBV7-2
cdr3_nt: TGTGCCAGCAGCCCGGACAGGGTTTGGGCCAACTATGGCTACACCTTC
cdr3_aa: CASSPDRVWANYGYTF

cdr3_length: 16
d_call: -
clone_size: -
j_call: TRBJ2-7
v_call: TRBV7-7
cdr3_nt: TGTGCTAGCAGCTTAGCGATGCTTTCCGAGGCCTACGAGCAGTACTTC
cdr3_aa: CASSLAMLSEAYEQYF

cdr3_length: 14
d_call: -
clone_size: -
j_call: TRBJ2-1
v_call: TRBV20-1
cdr3_nt: TGCAGTGCTAGTCTGGGACCGGTCTACAATGAGCAGTTCTTC
cdr3_aa: CSASLGPVYNEQFF

cdr3_length: 16
d_call: TRBD2
clone_size: -
j_call: TRBJ2-5
v_call: TRBV12-3/TRBV12-4
cdr3_nt: TGTGCCAGCAGTCTATCTAGCGGGGGGGGCCAAGAGACCCAGTACTTC
cdr3_aa: CASSLSSGGGQETQYF

cdr3_length: 17
d_call: TRBD1
clone_size: -
j_call: TRBJ1-1
v_call: TRBV14
cdr3_nt: TGTGCCAGCAGCCAAGAACGGATCTACAGACAGGGGACTGAAGCTTTCTTT
cdr3_aa: CASSQERIYRQGTEAFF